The next 11 T cell receptor beta chains were all read from a single sample in a study of chemoradiotherapy in HPV16-positive cancers. Sequencing was performed with immunoSEQ multiplex PCR; in TCRdb, only in-frame clones are kept and a portion is missing. The repertoire consists of approximately 35,000 clones, with about four fifths occurring once and the leading ten covering 3% to 4%. The source material was blood, sampled from a patient who underwent chemoradiotherapy. The receptors were gathered from a human donor with HPV-associated anogenital cancer.

There are a few counts of this clone. The chain uses TRBV7-9 and TRBJ1-5; D not certain. Between the trimmed V and J ends, which lost 5 bases and 1 base, there was a span of 9 bases. The CDR3 covers 14 residues. Germline V CDR1 and CDR2: SEHNR, FQNEAQ (reference sequence). In DNA, the CDR3 is TGTGCCAGCAGCCCCGAGGGCAGCAATCAGCCCCAGCATTTT. Protein: CASSPEGSNQPQHF.

The CDR3 DNA follows: TGTGCCAGTAGTTCCACACGCAGGACTAACTATGGCTACACCTTC. Amino acids: CASSSTRRTNYGYTF. This rearrangement joins TRBV19 to TRBJ1-2; D is uncertain. The germline V and J ends were trimmed by 5 bases and 0 bases, with 13 bases remaining between them. This CDR3 is built from 15 residues. Germline V gives CDR1 LNHDA, CDR2 SQIVND (reference sequence).

The chain recombines TRBV19 with TRBJ2-2, with TRBD2 matching over 12 bases. V was pared by 8 bases and J by 0 bases, with 10 bases of the junction left unmatched. The germline gives CDR1 LNHDA, CDR2 SQIVND (reference sequence). The CDR3 consists of 18 residues. This CDR3 is CASGRTSGVHANTGELFF. CDR3 DNA sequence: TGTGCCAGTGGCCGGACTAGCGGGGTTCACGCGAACACCGGGGAGCTGTTTTTT. The whole variable domain, remainder taken from reference TRBV19 and TRBJ2-2, is DGGITQSPKYLFRKEGQNVTLSCEQNLNHDAMYWYRQDPGQGLRLIYYSQIVNDFQKGDIAEGYSVSREKKESFPLTVTSAQKNPTAFYLCASGRTSGVHANTGELFFGEGSRLTVL.

This clone was seen just once. The gene calls are TRBV5-4 and TRBJ2-5; 7 bases align to TRBD2. J was trimmed by 1 base and V by 4 bases; bases with no gene match: 4. This CDR3 contains 14 residues. The V gene's germline CDR1 is SGHNT and CDR2 YYREEE (reference sequence). The CDR3 bases are TGTGCCAGCAGCAAGGGAGGGAGCCAAGAGACCCAGTACTTC. Protein: CASSKGGSQETQYF.

The rearrangement links TRBV5-6 to TRBJ2-2; TRBD1 agrees at 8 bases. V was clipped by 4 bases and J by 3 bases; unmatched bases: 11. CDR1 is SGHDT and CDR2 is YYEEEE in the germline V gene. The CDR3 runs to 17 residues. The CDR3 DNA reads as TGTGCCAGCAGCCACTTCTTGGACAGGGTGGACACCGGGGAGCTGTTTTTT. Translating it yields CASSHFLDRVDTGELFF.

The chain joins TRBV13 to TRBJ2-5, with D possibly matching TRBD2 (7 bases). V was shortened by 5 bases and J by 5 bases, with 15 bases between the two germline ends. The germline V gene has CDR1 PRHDT and CDR2 FYEKMQ (reference sequence). The CDR3 spans 14 residues. In DNA, the CDR3 is TGTGCCAGCAGCCCTAGGGGGGGGCCCGAGACCCAGTACTTC. It yields the protein CASSPRGGPETQYF. Full variable domain (remainder filled in from reference TRBV13 and TRBJ2-5): AAGVIQSPRHLIKEKRETATLKCYPIPRHDTVYWYQQGPGQDPQFLISFYEKMQSDKGSIPDRFSAQQFSDYHSELNMSSLELGDSALYFCASSPRGGPETQYFGPGTRLLVL.

This sequence joins TRBV9 and TRBJ2-2, with D possibly TRBD1 on 5 matching bases. Trimming cost V 3 bases and J 1 base, with 10 bases left between them. Germline V lookup: CDR1 SGDLS, CDR2 YYNGEE. This CDR3 is built from 15 residues. The CDR3 nucleotides are TGTGCCAGCAGCGCGACAGAAAGGAACACCGGGGAGCTGTTTTTT. This encodes CASSATERNTGELFF.

CDR3 residues: CASSYSGEGYNEQFF. The CDR3 region has the DNA TGTGCCAGCAGTTACTCGGGAGAGGGCTACAATGAGCAGTTCTTC. This chain connects TRBV6-5 to TRBJ2-1; D perhaps matches TRBD2 (5 bases). CDR1 is MNHEY, CDR2 SVGAGI, per germline. V was trimmed by 0 bases and J by 3 bases, leaving 9 bases between them. This CDR3 region has 15 residues.

The rearrangement uses TRBV30 and TRBJ1-6, with 7 bases that match TRBD1. After removal of 8 bases from V and 7 bases from J, the junction contained 11 bases not matched to a gene. Germline-derived CDR1 and CDR2 are GTSNPN and SVGIG (reference sequence). The CDR3 totals 14 residues. In DNA, the CDR3 is TGTGCCAGACGGGAGACAGGGTGGAATTCACCCCTCCACTTT. It yields the protein CARRETGWNSPLHF.

This clone was seen a single time. This rearrangement joins TRBV6-4 to TRBJ2-7, with D perhaps TRBD1 or TRBD2 (5 bases each). CDR1 is MRHNA and CDR2 is SNTAGT in the germline V gene. V lost 5 bases and J 1 base, leaving 9 bases between the germline ends. CDR3 length equals 13 residues. The CDR3 is CASSRDRSYEQYF. The CDR3 bases are TGTGCCAGCAGTAGGGACCGGTCCTACGAGCAGTACTTC.

The V and J genes are TRBV7-9 and TRBJ1-4, with D unresolved. The CDR3 runs 15 residues. Germline values: CDR1 SEHNR, CDR2 FQNEAQ (reference sequence). Between the trimmed V and J ends, which lost 6 bases and 7 bases, there was a span of 18 bases. The CDR3 loop reads CASRVAVGSPEKLFF. The CDR3 nucleotides read TGTGCCAGCAGGGTAGCGGTCGGATCGCCTGAAAAACTGTTTTTT.